Sequencing of this T cell receptor (beta chain) was carried out in a study of T-cell reconstitution after alpha-beta-depleted transplantation in children. This clonotype was seen a handful of times. Unique molecular identifiers tagged the TCRbeta library. TCRdb passed the PCR reads through MiXCR, listing each CDR3 protein once. The repertoire holds approximately 390,000 distinct CDR3 sequences, around 9.9% seen once, with roughly 5.1% in the top ten. Germline V gene lookup returns CDR1 SGHRS and CDR2 YFSETQ. With 4 bases clipped from V and 4 bases from J, the junction kept 7 bases outside the gene matches. This CDR3 is 15 amino acids long.

This receptor was identified in a human donor who donated a stem cell graft to a child with acute myeloid leukemia. The chain links TRBV5-1 to TRBJ2-3; TRBD1 matches 9 bases. Source: PBMCs from the stem cell graft donor, taken from the stem cell graft. The CDR3 DNA sequence: TGCGCCAGCAGCGCGGGACAGGGAGACGCAGATACGCAGTATTTT. Its translation: CASSAGQGDADTQYF.